The entry below gives a single T cell receptor (beta chain) sequence along with its context. Its matching antigen is unknown. The length of the CDR3 is 14 residues. With 4 bases clipped from V and 0 bases from J, the junction kept 2 bases outside the gene matches. The germline V gene encodes CDR1 SGHDN and CDR2 FVKESK. The sample comes from a study of cytomegalovirus exposure and HLA in healthy donors. Whole-study context: HLA-typed donors were the source of approximately 86 million unique TCRs held in an early data release.

13 Jbeta primers and 60 Vbeta primers were used for the PCR. Data came from immunoSEQ multiplex PCR; TCRdb stores just in-frame clones and leaves some out. The specimen's table records about 70,000 clones. Study results and limitations: It has been reported that TCR beta sequences accurately predicted the HLA-A and HLA-B alleles of most subjects.

The TCR originated in a female donor in good health and CMV-seropositive. The chain carries TRBV14 and TRBJ1-1, with 7 bases that match TRBD1. What was sequenced was PBMCs. CDR3 loop: CASSLGQVNTEAFF. The CDR3, as DNA: TGTGCCAGCAGCCTCGGACAGGTGAACACTGAAGCTTTCTTT.